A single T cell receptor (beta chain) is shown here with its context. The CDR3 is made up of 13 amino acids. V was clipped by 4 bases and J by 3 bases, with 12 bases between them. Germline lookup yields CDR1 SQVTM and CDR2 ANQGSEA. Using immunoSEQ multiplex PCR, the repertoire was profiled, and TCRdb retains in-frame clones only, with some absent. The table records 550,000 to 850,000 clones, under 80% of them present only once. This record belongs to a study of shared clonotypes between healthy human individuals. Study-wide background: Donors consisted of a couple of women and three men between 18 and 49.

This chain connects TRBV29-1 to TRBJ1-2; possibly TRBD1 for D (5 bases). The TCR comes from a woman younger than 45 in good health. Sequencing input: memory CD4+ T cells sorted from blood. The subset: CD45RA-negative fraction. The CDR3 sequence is CSVGQGSDYGYTF. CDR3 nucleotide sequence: TGCAGCGTTGGTCAGGGTTCTGACTATGGCTACACCTTC.